This entry is about one T cell receptor (beta chain). The target antigen is unknown. Method: immunoSEQ multiplex PCR; TCRdb's copy keeps in-frame clones and lacks some. The sample lists about 30,000 clones, roughly 87% occurring once. The data were taken from a study of lymphopenia after photon versus proton radiotherapy. Study-wide findings and caveats: Under photons, naive T cells and diversity fell while effector/memory populations rose. A bigger post-nadir fall in TCR diversity correlated inversely with survival time in deceased patients.

J lost 6 bases, V lost 5 bases, and 8 bases had no gene match. Germline CDR1 and CDR2: MNHEY and SVGAGI. The CDR3 loop spans 15 amino acids. This TCR came from a woman in her seventies with pancreatic cancer. Some clones in this sample may be carry-over from other donors' samples. The chain combines TRBV6-5 with TRBJ2-7; 12 bases match TRBD1. The input for sequencing was peripheral blood, taken from a patient treated with proton-based radiotherapy. The CDR3 DNA sequence: TGTGCCAGCAGTCGTCCGGGACAGGGGGCCCCCGAGCAGTACTTC. Amino acids: CASSRPGQGAPEQYF.